The rows below give T cell receptor beta chains drawn from one sample of a study of T-cell memory formation after mild COVID-19. TCRdb re-analysed the 5' RACE reads in MiXCR, keeping a single row per CDR3 protein. Of 350,000 or so distinct CDR3 sequences listed, around a fifth are singletons. The sequencing input was PBMCs or a T cell subset sorted from them (not recorded which). These receptors originate from an adult woman who had mild COVID-19 (a few samples of this study predate the infection). Cell type and time point are not known. CDR3s include the opening cysteine and the closing phenylalanine or tryptophan. D genes are given only for firm matches. Some rows have no size entry. The others give once, few or many, or a class for an expanded clone.

clone_size: -; d_call: TRBD2; v_call: TRBV7-2; j_call: TRBJ2-5; cdr3_nt: TGTGCCAGCAGTTCGGGGGTAGCGGGGCGTAGAGAGACCCAGTACTTC; cdr3_aa: CASSSGVAGRRETQYF
clone_size: few; d_call: -; v_call: TRBV9; j_call: TRBJ2-3; cdr3_nt: TGTGCCAGCAGCGAAGGGACGTCGAGGGCAGATACGCAGTATTTT; cdr3_aa: CASSEGTSRADTQYF
clone_size: few; d_call: -; v_call: TRBV18; j_call: TRBJ2-6; cdr3_nt: TGTGCCAGCTCCCCTCAGGGAGTTTCTGGGGCCAACGTCCTGACTTTC; cdr3_aa: CASSPQGVSGANVLTF
clone_size: -; d_call: -; v_call: TRBV29-1; j_call: TRBJ1-1; cdr3_nt: TGCAGCGTTGTACCGGGACCGGGGGCTTTCTTT; cdr3_aa: CSVVPGPGAFF
clone_size: -; d_call: -; v_call: TRBV7-8; j_call: TRBJ2-2; cdr3_nt: TGTGCCAGCAGCCCCGAGGAGTACACCGGGGAGCTGTTTTTT; cdr3_aa: CASSPEEYTGELFF
clone_size: few; d_call: -; v_call: TRBV4-1; j_call: TRBJ1-1; cdr3_nt: TGCGCCAGCAGCCATCAGAGACTGAACACTGAAGCTTTCTTT; cdr3_aa: CASSHQRLNTEAFF
clone_size: -; d_call: TRBD2; v_call: TRBV30; j_call: TRBJ2-1; cdr3_nt: TGTGCCTGCCACGCAGCGGGAACCTTCAATGAGCAGTTCTTC; cdr3_aa: CACHAAGTFNEQFF
clone_size: -; d_call: TRBD2; v_call: TRBV19; j_call: TRBJ2-1; cdr3_nt: TGTGCCAGTAGTATCTATAGGACTAGCGGGAGAGGGGAACAGTTCTTC; cdr3_aa: CASSIYRTSGRGEQFF
clone_size: few; d_call: -; v_call: TRBV29-1; j_call: TRBJ2-5; cdr3_nt: TGCAGCGTCGGAGCAGGGAGGGAGACCCAGTACTTC; cdr3_aa: CSVGAGRETQYF
clone_size: few; d_call: -; v_call: TRBV4-3; j_call: TRBJ2-6; cdr3_nt: TGCGCCAGCAGCCAAGCAGGGGGGGCCAACGTCCTGACTTTC; cdr3_aa: CASSQAGGANVLTF
clone_size: few; d_call: -; v_call: TRBV5-1; j_call: TRBJ2-7; cdr3_nt: TGCGCCAGCAGCTTGGTGGCTTCTACCTACGAGCAGTACTTC; cdr3_aa: CASSLVASTYEQYF